The clone carrying this TCR beta chain was picked up one time. These data are taken from a study of blood T cell repertoires in COVID-19. At the level of the study: Spain, Italy and the United States supplied samples that represented acute and convalescent COVID-19. PBMCs, B-cell-depleted T cells, or T cells provided the cDNA or gDNA that made up the material.

In the authors' workflow: Estimated nucleated cell counts came from reference gene primer amplification. Sequencing used immunoSEQ multiplex PCR; TCRdb keeps in-frame clones, though not all of them. The V and J calls and clone size were taken over from that table, and D and trimming were inferred from the DNA. The sample lists about 190,000 clones; roughly 80% were seen once. Input material: peripheral blood. The sequence was collected from a woman aged 50 to 60 with acute or convalescent COVID-19.

CDR3 bases: TGCGCCAGCAGCCAAGAACTAGCGGGATTCTACAATGAGCAGTTCTTC. Its protein is CASSQELAGFYNEQFF. The chain recombines TRBV4-3 with TRBJ2-1, with TRBD2 matching 10 bases. This CDR3 has 16 amino acids. In germline, CDR1 is LGHNA, CDR2 YSLEER. V lost 0 bases to trimming and J lost 3 bases; unmatched junction nucleotides: 2.